This T cell receptor (beta chain) comes out of a study of human T cells and chemical hapten exposure. Study at large: In the sensitization step, 2% DPC was placed on approximately 2 cm by approximately 2 cm of upper inner arm skin.

This clonotype was counted at least ten times. Its cognate antigen is unknown. TCRdb passed the RACE reads through MiXCR, listing each CDR3 protein once. The sample contains approximately 320,000 distinct CDR3 sequences, 5.5% of which appear only once. Findings and caveats of the study: Sensitizing to DPC left TCRs with a frequency above 1 in 1000 unaltered.

Time point noted: pre-sensitization, week 0. Treatment indicated: therapeutic diphenylcyclopropenone sensitization with weekly scalp DPC. This sample comprised whole blood, obtained in connection with sensitization to the hapten diphenylcyclopropenone (DPC). This receptor was obtained from a woman aged 18 to 35 with alopecia areata. Some clones in this sample may be carry-over from other donors' samples.

The CDR3 spells CAISESGVDYGYTF. For the CDR3, the DNA is TGTGCCATCAGTGAGTCGGGGGTCGACTATGGCTACACCTTC. This chain links TRBV10-3 with TRBJ1-2; maybe TRBD1 (5 bases). In germline, CDR1 is ENHRY, CDR2 SYGVKD. Trimming pared 0 bases from V and 3 bases from J, leaving 8 bases between. The CDR3 sequence is 14 residues long.